This TCR beta chain originates from a study of cytomegalovirus exposure and HLA in healthy donors. General study findings and limits: A link between a missense DCLRE1C variant and TCR beta V- and J-gene trimming emerged from a later analysis. Reportedly, diagnosis of cytomegalovirus status by the classifier showed high specificity and sensitivity.

This clone was counted once. Its specificity is unknown. The primer mix had 60 Vbeta and 13 Jbeta primers. TCRdb's copy holds only in-frame clones and misses some; the assay was immunoSEQ multiplex PCR. The sample has 100,000 to 140,000 clones, about 84% seen once. The TCR was taken from a man aged 25-40 years in good health and CMV-seronegative. The material sequenced was PBMCs.

The CDR3 DNA sequence: TGCGCCAGCAGCTTGGAGGCAGGGTGGCCGCCCCAGCATTTT. Translated: CASSLEAGWPPQHF. The chain uses TRBV5-1 and TRBJ1-5; maybe TRBD1 (5 bases). The V gene lost 0 bases and the J gene lost 9 bases, with 13 bases spanning the gap. The CDR3 runs to 14 residues. The germline CDR1 and CDR2 sequences are SGHRS and YFSETQ.